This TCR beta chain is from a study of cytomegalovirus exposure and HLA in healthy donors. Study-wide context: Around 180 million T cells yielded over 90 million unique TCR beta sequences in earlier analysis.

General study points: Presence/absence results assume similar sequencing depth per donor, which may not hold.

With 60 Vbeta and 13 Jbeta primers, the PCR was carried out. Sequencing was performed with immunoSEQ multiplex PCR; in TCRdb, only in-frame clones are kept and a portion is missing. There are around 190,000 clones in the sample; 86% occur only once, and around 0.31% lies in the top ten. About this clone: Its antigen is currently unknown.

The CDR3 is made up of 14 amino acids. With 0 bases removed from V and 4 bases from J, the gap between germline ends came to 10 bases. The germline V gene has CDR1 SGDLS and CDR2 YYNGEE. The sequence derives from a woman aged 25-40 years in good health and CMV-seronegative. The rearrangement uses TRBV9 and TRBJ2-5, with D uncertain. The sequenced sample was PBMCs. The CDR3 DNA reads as TGTGCCAGCAGCGTAGTAGGCCGAGGAGAGACCCAGTACTTC. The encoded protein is CASSVVGRGETQYF.